This paragraph reports one T cell receptor (beta chain). Its antigen is still unknown. Base qualities are not provided; no much larger clone lies one nucleotide away. The sample originates from a study of shared clonotypes between healthy human individuals (dated by TCRdb to the early 2020s). Regarding the study in general: A few men and a couple of women, aged 18 to 49 years, made up the cohort. For each donor, CD4 naive and CD4 memory were each run on three plates, CD8 naive on two plates, and CD8 memory on one plate. Blood TCR repertoires of a handful of healthy adults were deeply sequenced to estimate repertoire size and the extent of clonotype sharing between individuals. To increase sequencing depth and limit assay-specific biases, TCR repertoire library preparation and sequencing were carried out by different laboratories using diverse techniques. Between about 0.8 and 9.5 billion PBMCs per donor were obtained by leukapheresis. Results and caveats for the whole study, not just this receptor: Incomplete sequencing was indicated by rarefaction of sorted-subset datasets, despite the large sequencing depth. Sampling was restricted to blood, and TCR repertoires in tissues likely differ from the TCR repertoires found in blood. Naive subsets generally had larger estimated clonotype richness than memory subsets. Sharing across a few donors was observed for approximately 5% of naive CD4, less than 4% of naive CD8, about 2.3% of memory CD4, and about 0.4% of memory CD8 clonotypes. Pairwise subsampling led to the expectation that sequencing depth would affect the degree of clonotype sharing among donors. The small number of donors limited the genetic and exposure-history diversity represented. Compared with non-shared clonotypes, clonotypes shared by all four sorted-subset donors had higher generation probabilities.

Healthy HIV-negative adults with no recently reported acute infections or vaccinations were included as donors. All donors were Caucasian adults living in Nashville, Tennessee, USA. CD4+ T cells were enriched by magnetic negative selection; naive cells were then positively selected on CD45RA, and the negative fraction formed the memory subset. Blood was collected by leukapheresis, and PBMCs were isolated by Ficoll-Histopaque density gradient centrifugation and then cryopreserved in liquid nitrogen vapor phase. Purity and quantity of every magnetically sorted T cell population were checked by analytical flow cytometry. Genomic DNA was isolated from each sorted fraction and quantified by UV absorbance on a Nanodrop 2000c. Using the deep immunoSEQ assay, TCR CDR3 regions were amplified from genomic DNA by multiplex PCR. For each cell subset, the extracted genomic DNA was distributed evenly across all wells of several immunoSEQ 96-well plates, and each plate served as one replicate. Each replicate PCR for sorted subsets received around 200 ng genomic DNA, equal to about 30,000 T cell genomes. Purified libraries were measured with a Qubit 3.0 fluorometer, size-checked on a Bioanalyzer 2100, and measured again with the KAPA Library Quantification kit. Each immunoSEQ 96-well plate was sequenced on its own single-read 150-cycle Illumina NextSeq 550 flow cell. The source study handled its data this way. Because only junctional sequences without quality scores were contained in the immunoSEQ output, filtering matching that applied to full-length reads could not be performed. To assign V/J genes and CDR3, sequences were annotated against IMGT germline references using PyIR, a Python wrapper for IgBLAST v1.9. Any read was removed if the V/J assignment was weak (E-value above 1e-6), the CDR3 was missing, or the read contained stop codons, out-of-frame junctions, or ambiguous translated residues. V3J clonotypes were defined by identical inferred V gene, J gene, and CDR3 amino acid sequence. To compute the percentage overlap between repertoires, the number of shared unique clonotypes was divided by the size of the smaller repertoire. RTK rarefaction, the Chao1 estimator, and Recon v2.1 estimates of unobserved clonotypes were used to assess repertoire richness. For all TCRbeta clonotypes obtained by the gDNA method from a handful of donors, generation probabilities were computed with OLGA. Entries here come from immuneACCESS through TCRdb and include only in-frame sequences with V and J called. Some clones fail to appear in such tables; in the studies checked, an unresolved V gene covers under half of the shortfall, and the cause of the remainder is unknown. D and trimming come from the DNA, and the V and J calls and clone size come from that table. For this sample the table gives approximately 2,000,000 clones, of which 85% to 95% were detected only once. Roughly 0.34% of the sample is taken by the ten largest.

The germline V gene specifies SGHRS as CDR1 and YFSETQ as CDR2. The CDR3 covers 15 residues, taking in both the cysteine and the phenylalanine. The read is trimmed to its CDR3 DNA, 45 bases read in frame from base 1. V is pruned by 5 bases and J by 5 bases, leaving 11 bases of the junction without a gene match. This TCR came from a man aged 18 to 30 in good health. Some clones in this sample may be carry-over from other donors' samples. The chain couples TRBV5-1 to TRBJ2-7, and TRBD2 aligns with 9 junction nucleotides. The sequenced material came from naive CD4+ T cells from PBMCs. This specimen's cell subset or site label, per the study, means: CD45RA+ positively selected. CDR3 protein: CASRDLRAGGDEQYF. In nucleotides, the sequence is TGCGCCAGCAGAGATCTACGAGCGGGAGGTGACGAGCAGTACTTC.